This T cell receptor (beta chain) is from a study of molecular identifiers for immune sequencing clone quantification. Germline V gene sequence: CDR1 MDHEN, CDR2 SYDVKM. The CDR3 covers 14 residues. V lost 6 bases and J 4 bases, leaving 15 bases between the germline ends. Preparation methods for the bulk TCR libraries were those previously described, with listed TCR primers. TCRdb analysed the PCR reads with MiXCR anew, one entry per CDR3 protein. This table has about 510,000 distinct CDR3 sequences, roughly 26% appearing once. This clonotype was seen more than once but under ten times. The chain couples TRBV28 to TRBJ1-2; D is ambiguous. This TCR derives from a human donor in good health. Some libraries in this study had Jurkat cell RNA spiked in. Sequenced sample: naive CD8+ T cells from blood, with Jurkat cell RNA spiked in. Subset noted: FACS-sorted CD8+CD4-CCR7+CD45RA+ naive T cells. In DNA form, the CDR3 reads TGTGCCAGCAGGTCGACGGGATTAAGCTATGGCTACACCTTC. It specifies CASRSTGLSYGYTF.